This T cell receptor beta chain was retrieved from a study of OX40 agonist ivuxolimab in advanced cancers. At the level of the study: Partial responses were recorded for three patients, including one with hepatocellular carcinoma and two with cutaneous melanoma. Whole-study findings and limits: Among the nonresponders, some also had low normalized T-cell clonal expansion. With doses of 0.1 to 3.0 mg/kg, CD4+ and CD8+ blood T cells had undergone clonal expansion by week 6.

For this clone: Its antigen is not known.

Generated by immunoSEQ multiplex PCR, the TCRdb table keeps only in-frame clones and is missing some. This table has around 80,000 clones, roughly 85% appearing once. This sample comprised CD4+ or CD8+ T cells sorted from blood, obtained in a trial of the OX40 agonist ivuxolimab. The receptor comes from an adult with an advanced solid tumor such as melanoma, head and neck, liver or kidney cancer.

CDR3 loop: CASSAPNSPLHF. In DNA, the CDR3 is TGTGCCAGCAGTGCTCCTAATTCACCCCTCCACTTT. This chain uses TRBV6-6 with TRBJ1-6; the D is unclear. Per the germline V gene, CDR1 is MNHNY and CDR2 is SVGAGI (reference sequence). The V end lost 5 bases, the J end lost 6 bases, and 5 bases lay between the germline ends. The CDR3 is made up of 12 amino acids.